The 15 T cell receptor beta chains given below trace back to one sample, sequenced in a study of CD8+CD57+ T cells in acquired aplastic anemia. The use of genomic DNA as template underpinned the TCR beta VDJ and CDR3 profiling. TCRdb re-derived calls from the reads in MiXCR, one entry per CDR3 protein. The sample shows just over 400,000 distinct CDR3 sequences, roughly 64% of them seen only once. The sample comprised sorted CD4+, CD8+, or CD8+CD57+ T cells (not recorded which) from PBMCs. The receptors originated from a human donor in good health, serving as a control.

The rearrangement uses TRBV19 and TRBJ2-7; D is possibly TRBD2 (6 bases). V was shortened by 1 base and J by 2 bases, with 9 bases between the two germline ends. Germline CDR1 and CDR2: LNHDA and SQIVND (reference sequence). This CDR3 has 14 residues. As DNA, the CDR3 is TGTGCCAGTAGTATAGGACTAGAACCCTACGAGCAGTACTTC. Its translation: CASSIGLEPYEQYF.

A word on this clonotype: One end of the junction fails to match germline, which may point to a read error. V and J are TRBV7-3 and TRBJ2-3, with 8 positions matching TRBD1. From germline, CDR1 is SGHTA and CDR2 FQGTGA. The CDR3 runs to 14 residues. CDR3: CASSTRTGNEPLFF. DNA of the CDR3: TGTGCCAGCAGCACGCGGACAGGGAATGAGCCGTTGTTCTTT.

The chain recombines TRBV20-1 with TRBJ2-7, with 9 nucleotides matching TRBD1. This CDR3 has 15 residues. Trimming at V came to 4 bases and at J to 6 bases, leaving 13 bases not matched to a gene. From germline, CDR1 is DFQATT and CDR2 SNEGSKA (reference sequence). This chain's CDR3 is CSANPTGGNAGEQYF. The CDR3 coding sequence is TGCAGTGCTAATCCGACAGGGGGAAATGCCGGCGAGCAGTACTTC.

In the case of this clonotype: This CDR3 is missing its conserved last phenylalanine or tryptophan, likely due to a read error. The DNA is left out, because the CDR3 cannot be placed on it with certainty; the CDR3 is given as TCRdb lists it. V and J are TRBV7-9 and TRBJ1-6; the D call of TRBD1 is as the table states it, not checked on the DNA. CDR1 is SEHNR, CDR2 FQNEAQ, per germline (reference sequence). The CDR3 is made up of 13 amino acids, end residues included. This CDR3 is CASSLGLGPYEQY.

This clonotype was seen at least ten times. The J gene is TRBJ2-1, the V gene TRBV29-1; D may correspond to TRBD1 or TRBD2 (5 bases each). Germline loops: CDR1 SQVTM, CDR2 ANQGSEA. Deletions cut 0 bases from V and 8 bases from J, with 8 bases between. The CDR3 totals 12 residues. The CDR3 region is CSVEDPGHEQFF. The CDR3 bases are TGCAGCGTTGAAGATCCGGGACATGAGCAGTTCTTC.

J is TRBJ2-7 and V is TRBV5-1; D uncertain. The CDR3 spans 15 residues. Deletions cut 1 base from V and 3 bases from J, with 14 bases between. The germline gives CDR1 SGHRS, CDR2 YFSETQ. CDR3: CASSLPGTLNYEQYF. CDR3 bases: TGCGCCAGCAGCTTGCCCGGAACCCTCAACTACGAGCAGTACTTC.

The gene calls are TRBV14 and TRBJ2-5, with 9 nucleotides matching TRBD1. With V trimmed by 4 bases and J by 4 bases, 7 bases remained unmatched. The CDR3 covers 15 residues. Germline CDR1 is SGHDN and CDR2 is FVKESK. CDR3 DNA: TGTGCCAGCAGCCTACCAACGACAGGGGGAGAGACCCAGTACTTC. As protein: CASSLPTTGGETQYF.

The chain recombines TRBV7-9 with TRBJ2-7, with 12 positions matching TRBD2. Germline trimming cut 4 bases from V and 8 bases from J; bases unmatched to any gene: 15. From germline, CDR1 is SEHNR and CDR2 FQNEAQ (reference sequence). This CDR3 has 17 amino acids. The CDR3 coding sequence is TGTGCCAGCAGCTCCGGGGGGCTAGCGGGGGGGCCAGTTCAGCAGTACTTC. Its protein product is CASSSGGLAGGPVQQYF. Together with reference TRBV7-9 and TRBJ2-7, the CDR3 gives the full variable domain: DTGVSQNPRHKITKRGQNVTFRCDPISEHNRLYWYRQTLGQGPEFLTYFQNEAQLEKSRLLSDRFSAERPKGSFSTLEIQRTEQGDSAMYLCASSSGGLAGGPVQQYFGPGTRLTVT.

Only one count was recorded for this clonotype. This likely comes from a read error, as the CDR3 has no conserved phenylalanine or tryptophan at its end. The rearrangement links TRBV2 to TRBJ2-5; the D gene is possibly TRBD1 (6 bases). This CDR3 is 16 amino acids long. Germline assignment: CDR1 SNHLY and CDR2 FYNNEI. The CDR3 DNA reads TGTGCCAGCAGCTTAGTGGGCCGTCCTGGGGGCAAGACACAGTACGTC. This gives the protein CASSLVGRPGGKTQYV.

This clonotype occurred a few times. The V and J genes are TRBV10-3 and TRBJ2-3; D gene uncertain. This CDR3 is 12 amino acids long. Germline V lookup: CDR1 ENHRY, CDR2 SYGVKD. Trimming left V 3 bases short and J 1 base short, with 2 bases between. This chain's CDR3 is CAISDGTDTQYF. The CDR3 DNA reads TGTGCCATCAGTGACGGCACAGATACGCAGTATTTT.

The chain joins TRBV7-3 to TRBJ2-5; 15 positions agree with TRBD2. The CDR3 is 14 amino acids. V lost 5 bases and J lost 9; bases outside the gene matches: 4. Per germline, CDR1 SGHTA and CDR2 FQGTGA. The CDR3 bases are TGTGCCAGCAGCCCTCGGACTAGCGGGGGGGCCCAGTACTTC. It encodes CASSPRTSGGAQYF. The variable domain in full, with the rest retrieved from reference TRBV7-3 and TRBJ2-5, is GAGVSQTPSNKVTEKGKYVELRCDPISGHTALYWYRQSLGQGPEFLIYFQGTGAADDSGLPNDRFFAVRPEGSVSTLKIQRTERGDSAVYLCASSPRTSGGAQYFGPGTRLLVL.

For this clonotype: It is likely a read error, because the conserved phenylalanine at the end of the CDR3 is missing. The CDR3 region is CAWSGGTGDSLGNQPQHL. The CDR3 DNA follows: TGTGCCTGGAGTGGAGGGACAGGGGACTCCTTGGGCAATCAGCCCCAGCATCTT. This chain links TRBV30 with TRBJ1-5; 10 bases line up with TRBD1. The trim removed 1 base at V and 2 bases at J, leaving 11 bases unmatched. CDR1 and CDR2 (germline): GTSNPN, SVGIG (reference sequence). The CDR3 is 18 residues long.

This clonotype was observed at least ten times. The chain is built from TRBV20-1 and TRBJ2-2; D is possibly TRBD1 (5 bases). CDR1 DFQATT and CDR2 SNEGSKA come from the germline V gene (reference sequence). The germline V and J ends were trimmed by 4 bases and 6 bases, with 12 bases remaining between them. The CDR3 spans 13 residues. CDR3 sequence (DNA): TGCAGTGCTAACCGGTGGGGCTCCGGGGAGCTGTTTTTT. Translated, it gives CSANRWGSGELFF.

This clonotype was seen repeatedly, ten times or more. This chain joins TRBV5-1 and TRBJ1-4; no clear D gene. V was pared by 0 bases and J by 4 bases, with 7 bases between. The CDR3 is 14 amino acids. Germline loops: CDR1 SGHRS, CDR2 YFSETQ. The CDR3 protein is CASSLDGVNEKLFF. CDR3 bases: TGCGCCAGCAGCTTGGATGGGGTTAATGAAAAACTGTTTTTT.

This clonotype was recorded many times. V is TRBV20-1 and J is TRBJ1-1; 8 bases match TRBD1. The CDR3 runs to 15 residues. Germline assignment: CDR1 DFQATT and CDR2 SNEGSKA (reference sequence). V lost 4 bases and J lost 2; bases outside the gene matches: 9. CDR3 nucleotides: TGCAGTGCTAATGACAGGGGACCCTTCAACACTGAAGCTTTCTTT. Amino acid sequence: CSANDRGPFNTEAFF.